Described below is a single T cell receptor beta chain sequence and its context. The antigen is undetermined. The read halts 3 residues ahead of the CDR3 end, with the missing end drawn from the germline J gene. These data belong to a study of T cells in women clearing cervical HPV infection. Study background: Controls were women whose single incident HPV16 infection cleared within 12 months without precancer or cancer. Findings and caveats of the study: Effector/memory and HPV-specific T cells were not isolated, and association timing is unknown.

Profiled with immunoSEQ multiplex PCR; TCRdb holds only in-frame clones, not every one. The listing records 23,000 or so clones. Each participant carried one incident cervical HPV16 infection only. MY09/MY11 PCR detected cervical HPV DNA; dot-blot assigned genotypes. V was clipped by 4 bases and J by 1 base; unmatched bases: 6. Germline CDR1 is SGHRS and CDR2 is YFSETQ. CDR3 size: 16 residues. The chain employs TRBV5-1 and TRBJ2-1; 9 positions agree with TRBD2. This clonotype was sampled from a woman between 18 and 69 years old with a cervical HPV16 infection that either progressed to CIN3+ or cleared (not recorded which). The sample consisted of blood buffy coat. CDR3 in amino acids: CASSRIAGESYNEQFF. The sequenced part of the CDR3 DNA is TGCGCCAGCAGCCGGATAGCGGGAGAATCCTACAATGAG. Drawing the rest from reference TRBV5-1 and TRBJ2-1, the complete variable domain is KAGVTQTPRYLIKTRGQQVTLSCSPISGHRSVSWYQQTPGQGLQFLFEYFSETQRNKGNFPGRFSGRQFSNSRSEMNVSTLELGDSALYLCASSRIAGESYNEQFFGPGTRLTVL.